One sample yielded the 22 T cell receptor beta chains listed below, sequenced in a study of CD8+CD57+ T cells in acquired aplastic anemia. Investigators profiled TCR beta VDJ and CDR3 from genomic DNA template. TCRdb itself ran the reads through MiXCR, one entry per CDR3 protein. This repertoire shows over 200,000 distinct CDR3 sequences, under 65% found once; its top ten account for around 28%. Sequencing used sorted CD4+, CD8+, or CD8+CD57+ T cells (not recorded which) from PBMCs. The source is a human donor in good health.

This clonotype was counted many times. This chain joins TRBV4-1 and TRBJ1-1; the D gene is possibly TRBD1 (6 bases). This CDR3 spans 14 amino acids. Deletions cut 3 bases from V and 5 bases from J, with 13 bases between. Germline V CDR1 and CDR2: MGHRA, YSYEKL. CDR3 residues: CASSQRGAQTEAFF. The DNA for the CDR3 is TGCGCCAGCAGCCAGCGGGGGGCACAGACTGAAGCTTTCTTT.

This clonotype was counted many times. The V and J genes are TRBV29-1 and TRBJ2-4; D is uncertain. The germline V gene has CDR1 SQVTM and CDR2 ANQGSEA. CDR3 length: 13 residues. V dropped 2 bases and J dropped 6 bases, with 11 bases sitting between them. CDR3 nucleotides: TGCAGCGTTGAATCGATTAATGTAAACATTCAGTACTTC. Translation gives CSVESINVNIQYF.

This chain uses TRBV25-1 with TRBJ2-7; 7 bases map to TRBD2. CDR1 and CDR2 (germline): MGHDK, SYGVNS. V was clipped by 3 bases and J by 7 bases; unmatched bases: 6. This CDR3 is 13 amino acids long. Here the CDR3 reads CASSELMGGEQYF. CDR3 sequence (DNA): TGTGCCAGCAGTGAGCTGATGGGGGGGGAGCAGTACTTC.

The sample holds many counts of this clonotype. The CDR3: CASSVGGGKSHEQFF. The CDR3 DNA follows: TGTGCCAGCAGCGTAGGAGGAGGGAAGTCGCATGAGCAGTTCTTC. V usage is TRBV9 and J usage is TRBJ2-1, with a tentative D call TRBD2 (6 bases). Per germline, CDR1 SGDLS and CDR2 YYNGEE. V was cut by 0 bases and J by 8 bases, with 15 bases left in between. The CDR3 contains 15 residues.

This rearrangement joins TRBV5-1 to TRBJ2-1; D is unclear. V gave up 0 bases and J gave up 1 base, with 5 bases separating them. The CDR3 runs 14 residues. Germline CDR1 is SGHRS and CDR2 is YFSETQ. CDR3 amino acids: CASSLGQSYNEQFF. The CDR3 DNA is TGCGCCAGCAGCTTGGGGCAATCCTACAATGAGCAGTTCTTC.

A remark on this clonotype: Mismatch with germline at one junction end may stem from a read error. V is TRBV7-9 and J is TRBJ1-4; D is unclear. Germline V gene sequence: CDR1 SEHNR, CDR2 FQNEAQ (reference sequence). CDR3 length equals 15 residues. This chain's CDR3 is CTSSSTPGLYEKLSF. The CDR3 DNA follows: TGTACCAGCAGCTCCACCCCGGGGTTGTATGAAAAACTGTCTTTT.

Here the CDR3 DNA reads TGTGCCAGCAGTTTGAGCCCAAACTACGAGCAGTACTTC. Residues: CASSLSPNYEQYF. The gene calls are TRBV12-3 or TRBV12-4 and TRBJ2-7; D is undetermined. The germline V and J ends were trimmed by 3 bases and 3 bases, with 9 bases remaining between them. CDR3 length: 13 residues.

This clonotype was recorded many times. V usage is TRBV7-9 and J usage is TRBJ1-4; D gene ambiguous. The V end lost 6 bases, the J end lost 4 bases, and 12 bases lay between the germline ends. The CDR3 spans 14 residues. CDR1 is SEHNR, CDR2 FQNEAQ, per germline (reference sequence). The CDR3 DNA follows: TGTGCCAGCAGACCATGGGCCCTTAATGAAAAACTGTTTTTT. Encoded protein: CASRPWALNEKLFF.

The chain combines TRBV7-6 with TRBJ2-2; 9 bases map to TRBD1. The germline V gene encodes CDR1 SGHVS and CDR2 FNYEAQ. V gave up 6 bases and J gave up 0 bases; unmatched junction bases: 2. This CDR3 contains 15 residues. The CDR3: CASRQGAANTGELFF. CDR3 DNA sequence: TGTGCCAGCAGACAGGGGGCAGCGAACACCGGGGAGCTGTTTTTT.

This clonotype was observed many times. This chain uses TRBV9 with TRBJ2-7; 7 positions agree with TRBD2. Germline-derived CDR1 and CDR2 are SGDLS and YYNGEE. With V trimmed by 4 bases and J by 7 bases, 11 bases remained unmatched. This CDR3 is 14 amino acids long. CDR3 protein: CASSLAVYPTEQYF. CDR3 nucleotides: TGTGCCAGCAGCCTAGCGGTGTACCCTACAGAGCAGTACTTC.

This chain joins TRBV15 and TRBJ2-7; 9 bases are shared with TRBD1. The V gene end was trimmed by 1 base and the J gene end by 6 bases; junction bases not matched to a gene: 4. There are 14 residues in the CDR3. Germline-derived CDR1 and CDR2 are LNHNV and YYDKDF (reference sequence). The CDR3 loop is CATSRGDRGGEQYF. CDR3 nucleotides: TGTGCCACCAGCAGAGGAGACAGGGGGGGCGAGCAGTACTTC. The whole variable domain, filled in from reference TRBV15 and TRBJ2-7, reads DAMVIQNPRYQVTQFGKPVTLSCSQTLNHNVMYWYQQKSSQAPKLLFHYYDKDFNNEADTPDNFQSRRPNTSFCFLDIRSPGLGDTAMYLCATSRGDRGGEQYFGPGTRLTVT.

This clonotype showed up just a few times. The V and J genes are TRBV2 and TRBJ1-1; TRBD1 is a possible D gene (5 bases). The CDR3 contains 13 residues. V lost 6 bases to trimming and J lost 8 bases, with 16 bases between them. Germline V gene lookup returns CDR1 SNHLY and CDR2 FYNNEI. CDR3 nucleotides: TGTGCCAGCAGGCCGGGGCGAACCGAAGAAGCTTTCTTT. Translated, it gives CASRPGRTEEAFF.

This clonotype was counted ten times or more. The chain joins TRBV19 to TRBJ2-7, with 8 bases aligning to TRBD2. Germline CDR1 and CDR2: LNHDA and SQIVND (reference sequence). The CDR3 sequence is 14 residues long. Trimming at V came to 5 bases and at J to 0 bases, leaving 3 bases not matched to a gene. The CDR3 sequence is CASSFAGGSYEQYF. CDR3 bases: TGTGCCAGTAGTTTCGCGGGGGGCTCCTACGAGCAGTACTTC. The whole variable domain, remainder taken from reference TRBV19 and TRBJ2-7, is DGGITQSPKYLFRKEGQNVTLSCEQNLNHDAMYWYRQDPGQGLRLIYYSQIVNDFQKGDIAEGYSVSREKKESFPLTVTSAQKNPTAFYLCASSFAGGSYEQYFGPGTRLTVT.

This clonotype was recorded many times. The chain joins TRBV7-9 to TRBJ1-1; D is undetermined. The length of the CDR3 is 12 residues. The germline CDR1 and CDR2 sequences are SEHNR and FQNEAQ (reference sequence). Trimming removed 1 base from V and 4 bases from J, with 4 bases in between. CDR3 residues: CASSLGSTEAFF. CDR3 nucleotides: TGTGCCAGCAGCTTAGGCAGCACTGAAGCTTTCTTT.

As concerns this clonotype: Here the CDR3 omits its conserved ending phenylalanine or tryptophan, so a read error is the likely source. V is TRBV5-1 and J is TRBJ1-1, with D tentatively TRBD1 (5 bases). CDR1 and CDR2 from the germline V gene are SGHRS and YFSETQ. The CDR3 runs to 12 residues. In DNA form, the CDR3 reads TGCGCCAGCAGCTCGGGGGGGACTGAGGCTTTCTCT. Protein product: CASSSGGTEAFS.

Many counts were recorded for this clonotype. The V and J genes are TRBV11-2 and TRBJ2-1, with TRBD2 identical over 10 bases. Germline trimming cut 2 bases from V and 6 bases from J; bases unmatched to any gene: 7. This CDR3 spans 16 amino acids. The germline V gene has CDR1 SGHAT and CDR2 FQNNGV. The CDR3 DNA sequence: TGTGCCAGCAGCTTACTAGCGGGAGCGATCGGCAATGAGCAGTTCTTC. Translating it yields CASSLLAGAIGNEQFF. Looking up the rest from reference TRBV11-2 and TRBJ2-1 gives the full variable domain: EAGVAQSPRYKIIEKRQSVAFWCNPISGHATLYWYQQILGQGPKLLIQFQNNGVVDDSQLPKDRFSAERLKGVDSTLKIQPAKLEDSAVYLCASSLLAGAIGNEQFFGPGTRLTVL.

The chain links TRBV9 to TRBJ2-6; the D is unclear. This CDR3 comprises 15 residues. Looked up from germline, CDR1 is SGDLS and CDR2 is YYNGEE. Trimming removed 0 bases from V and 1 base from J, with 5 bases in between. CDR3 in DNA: TGTGCCAGCAGCGTAGGATCGTCTGGGGCCAACGTCCTGACTTTC. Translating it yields CASSVGSSGANVLTF.

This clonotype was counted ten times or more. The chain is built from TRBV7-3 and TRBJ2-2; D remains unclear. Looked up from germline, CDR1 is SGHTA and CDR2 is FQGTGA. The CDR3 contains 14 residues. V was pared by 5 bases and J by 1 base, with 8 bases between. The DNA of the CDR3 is TGTGCCAGCAGCCCTCACGGGAACACCGGGGAGCTGTTTTTT. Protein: CASSPHGNTGELFF. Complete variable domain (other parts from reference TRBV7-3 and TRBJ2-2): GAGVSQTPSNKVTEKGKYVELRCDPISGHTALYWYRQSLGQGPEFLIYFQGTGAADDSGLPNDRFFAVRPEGSVSTLKIQRTERGDSAVYLCASSPHGNTGELFFGEGSRLTVL.

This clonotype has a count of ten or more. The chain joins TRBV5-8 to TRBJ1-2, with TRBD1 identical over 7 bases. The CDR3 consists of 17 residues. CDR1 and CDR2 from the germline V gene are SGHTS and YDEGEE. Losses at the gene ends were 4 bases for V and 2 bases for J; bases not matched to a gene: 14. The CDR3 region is CASSVVGTEKTNYGYTF. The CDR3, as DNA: TGTGCCAGCAGCGTAGTAGGGACAGAGAAAACCAACTATGGCTACACCTTC.

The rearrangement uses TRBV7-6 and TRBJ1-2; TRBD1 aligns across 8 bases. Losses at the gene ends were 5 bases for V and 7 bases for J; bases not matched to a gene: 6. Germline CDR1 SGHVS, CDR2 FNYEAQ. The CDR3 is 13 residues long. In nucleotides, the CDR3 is TGTGCCAGCAGCCTTGGCAGGGGGCCTGGCTACACCTTC. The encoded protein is CASSLGRGPGYTF.

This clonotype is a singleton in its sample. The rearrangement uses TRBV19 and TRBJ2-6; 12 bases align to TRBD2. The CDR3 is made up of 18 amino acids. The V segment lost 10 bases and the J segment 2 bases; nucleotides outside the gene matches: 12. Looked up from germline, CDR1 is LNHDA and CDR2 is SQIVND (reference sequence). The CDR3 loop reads CATRTGGLAGTGANVLTF. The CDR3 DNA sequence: TGTGCCACCAGGACAGGGGGACTAGCGGGTACTGGGGCCAACGTCCTGACTTTC. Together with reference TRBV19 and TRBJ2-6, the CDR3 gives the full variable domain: DGGITQSPKYLFRKEGQNVTLSCEQNLNHDAMYWYRQDPGQGLRLIYYSQIVNDFQKGDIAEGYSVSREKKESFPLTVTSAQKNPTAFYLCATRTGGLAGTGANVLTFGAGSRLTVL.

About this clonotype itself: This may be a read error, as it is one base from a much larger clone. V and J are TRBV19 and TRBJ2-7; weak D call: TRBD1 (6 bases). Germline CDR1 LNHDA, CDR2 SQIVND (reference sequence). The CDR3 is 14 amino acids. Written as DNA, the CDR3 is TGTGCCAGTAGTATTGCAGGGGCCTCCTACGAGCGGTACTTC. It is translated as CASSIAGASYERYF. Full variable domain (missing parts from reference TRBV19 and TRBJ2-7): DGGITQSPKYLFRKEGQNVTLSCEQNLNHDAMYWYRQDPGQGLRLIYYSQIVNDFQKGDIAEGYSVSREKKESFPLTVTSAQKNPTAFYLCASSIAGASYERYFGPGTRLTVT.